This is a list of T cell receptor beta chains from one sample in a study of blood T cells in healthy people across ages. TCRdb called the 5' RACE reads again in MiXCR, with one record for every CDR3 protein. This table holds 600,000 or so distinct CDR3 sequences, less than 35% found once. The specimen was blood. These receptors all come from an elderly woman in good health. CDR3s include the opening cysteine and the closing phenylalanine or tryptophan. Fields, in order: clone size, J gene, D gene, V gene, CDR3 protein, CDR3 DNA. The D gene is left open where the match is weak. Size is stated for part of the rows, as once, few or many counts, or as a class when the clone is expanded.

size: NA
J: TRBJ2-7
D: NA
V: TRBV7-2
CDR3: CASNLVGGGRYNEQYF
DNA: TGTGCCAGCAACCTCGTGGGAGGGGGAAGGTACAATGAGCAGTACTTC

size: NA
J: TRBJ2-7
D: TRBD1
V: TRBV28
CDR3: CASSFIDRGSSYEQYF
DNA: TGTGCCAGCAGTTTCATAGACAGGGGGAGCTCCTACGAGCAGTACTTC

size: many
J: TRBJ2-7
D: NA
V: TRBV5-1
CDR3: CASSLDSEYYEQYF
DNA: TGCGCCAGCAGCTTGGACAGCGAATACTACGAGCAGTACTTC

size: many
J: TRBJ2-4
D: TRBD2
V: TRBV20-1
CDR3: CSAGTTGGAKNIQYF
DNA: TGCAGTGCCGGCACGACGGGGGGGGCCAAAAACATTCAGTACTTC

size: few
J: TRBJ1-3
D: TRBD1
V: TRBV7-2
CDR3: CASSLGQGAFSGNTIYF
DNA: TGTGCCAGCAGCTTAGGGCAGGGGGCTTTCTCTGGAAACACCATATATTTT

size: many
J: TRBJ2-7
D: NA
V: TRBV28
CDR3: CASSPGQDFPSYEQYF
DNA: TGTGCCAGCAGTCCGGGACAAGACTTTCCCTCCTACGAGCAGTACTTC

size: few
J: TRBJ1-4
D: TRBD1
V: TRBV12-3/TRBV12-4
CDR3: CASSLDRVGQLFF
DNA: TGTGCCAGCAGCTTAGACAGGGTTGGACAACTGTTTTTT

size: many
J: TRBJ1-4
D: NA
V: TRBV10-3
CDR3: CAISEGGATNEKLFF
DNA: TGTGCCATCAGTGAGGGCGGGGCAACTAATGAAAAACTGTTTTTT

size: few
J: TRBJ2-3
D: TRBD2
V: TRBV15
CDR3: CATSRRLAGARDTQYF
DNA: TGTGCCACCAGCAGACGACTAGCGGGGGCCCGGGATACGCAGTATTTT

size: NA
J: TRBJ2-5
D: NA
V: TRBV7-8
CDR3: CASSFGFQSGGTQYF
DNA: TGTGCCAGCAGCTTCGGGTTTCAATCTGGCGGGACCCAGTACTTC

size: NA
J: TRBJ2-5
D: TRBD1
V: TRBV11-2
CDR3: CASSSGQGATQYF
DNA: TGTGCCAGCAGCTCAGGACAGGGCGCGACCCAGTACTTC

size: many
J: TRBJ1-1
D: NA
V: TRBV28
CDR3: CASSLWDRWNTEAFF
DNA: TGTGCCAGCAGTTTATGGGACAGATGGAACACTGAAGCTTTCTTT

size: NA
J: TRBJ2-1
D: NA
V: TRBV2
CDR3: CASRFYGGQETQFF
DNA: TGTGCCAGCAGGTTTTATGGGGGCCAAGAGACCCAGTTCTTC

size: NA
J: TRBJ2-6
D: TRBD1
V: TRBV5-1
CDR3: CASSPAGTGFSGANVLTF
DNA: TGCGCCAGCAGCCCCGCGGGGACAGGGTTCTCTGGGGCCAACGTCCTGACTTTC

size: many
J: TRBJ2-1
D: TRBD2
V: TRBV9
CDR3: CASSFIAGGQSYNEQFF
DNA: TGTGCCAGCAGCTTCATAGCGGGGGGGCAGTCCTACAATGAGCAGTTCTTC

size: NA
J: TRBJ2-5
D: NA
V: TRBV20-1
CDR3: CSAREARVVAETQYF
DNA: TGCAGTGCTAGAGAGGCCAGGGTGGTTGCGGAGACCCAGTACTTC

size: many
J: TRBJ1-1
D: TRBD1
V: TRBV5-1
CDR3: CASSLQGANTEAFF
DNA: TGCGCCAGCAGCTTACAGGGGGCTAACACTGAAGCTTTCTTT

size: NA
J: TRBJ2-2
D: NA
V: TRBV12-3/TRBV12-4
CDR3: CASSFWLAKHTGELFF
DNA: TGTGCCAGCAGTTTTTGGCTAGCTAAACACACCGGGGAGCTGTTTTTT

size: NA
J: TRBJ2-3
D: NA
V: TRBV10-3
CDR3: CATIGVANHTDTQYF
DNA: TGTGCCACCATAGGGGTAGCGAACCACACAGATACGCAGTATTTT

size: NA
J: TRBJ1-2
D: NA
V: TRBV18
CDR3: CVSSPPTEYYGYTF
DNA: TGTGTCAGCTCACCACCGACGGAATATTATGGCTACACCTTC

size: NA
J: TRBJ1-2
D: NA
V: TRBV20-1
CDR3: CGVSSIPFYGYTF
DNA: TGCGGTGTTAGCAGCATTCCTTTCTATGGCTACACCTTC

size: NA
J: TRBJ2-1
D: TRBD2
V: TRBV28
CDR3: CASIGTSGGLEQFF
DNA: TGTGCCAGTATAGGGACTAGCGGGGGGTTGGAGCAGTTCTTC

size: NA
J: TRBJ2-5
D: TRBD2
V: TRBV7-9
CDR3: CASSHGTSGWNEQYF
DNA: TGTGCCAGCAGCCACGGGACTAGCGGGTGGAATGAGCAGTACTTC

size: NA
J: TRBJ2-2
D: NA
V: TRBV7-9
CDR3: CASSFLGADTEELFF
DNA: TGTGCCAGCAGCTTCCTGGGGGCAGACACCGAGGAGCTGTTTTTT

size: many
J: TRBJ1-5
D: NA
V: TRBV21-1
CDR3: CASSKAADRSGQPQHF
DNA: TGTGCCAGCAGCAAAGCGGCGGACAGAAGCGGTCAGCCCCAGCATTTT

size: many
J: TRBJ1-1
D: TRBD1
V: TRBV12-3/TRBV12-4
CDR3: CASSFQGGNTEAFF
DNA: TGTGCCAGCAGTTTCCAGGGGGGGAACACTGAAGCTTTCTTT

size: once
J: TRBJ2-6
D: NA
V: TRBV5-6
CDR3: CASSLETQNSGANVLTF
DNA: TGTGCCAGCAGCTTGGAAACGCAGAACTCTGGGGCCAACGTCCTGACTTTC

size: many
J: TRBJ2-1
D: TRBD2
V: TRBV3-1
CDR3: CASSQDRGGDYNEQFF
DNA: TGTGCCAGCAGCCAAGACCGGGGGGGGGACTACAATGAGCAGTTCTTC

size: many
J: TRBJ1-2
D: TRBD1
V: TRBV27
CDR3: CASSPRGPSRGYTF
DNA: TGTGCCAGCAGTCCCAGGGGGCCATCGCGTGGCTACACCTTC

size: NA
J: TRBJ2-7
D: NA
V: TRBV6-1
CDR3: CASSGRGSYGQYF
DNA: TGTGCCAGCAGTGGCAGGGGTTCTTACGGGCAGTACTTC

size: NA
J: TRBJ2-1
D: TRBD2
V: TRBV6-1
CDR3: CAITSGGYVYEQFF
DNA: TGTGCCATCACTAGCGGGGGTTACGTCTACGAACAGTTCTTC

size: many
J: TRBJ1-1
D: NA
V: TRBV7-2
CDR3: CASSFPPPGTGNTEAFF
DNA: TGTGCCAGCAGCTTCCCGCCCCCGGGGACGGGGAACACTGAAGCTTTCTTT

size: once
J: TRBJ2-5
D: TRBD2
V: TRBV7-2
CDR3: CASSPLGLAGVMETQYF
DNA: TGTGCCAGCAGCCCACTTGGATTAGCGGGGGTCATGGAGACCCAGTACTTC

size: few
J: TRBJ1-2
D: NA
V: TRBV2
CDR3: CASSGWDNYGYTF
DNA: TGTGCCAGCAGTGGTTGGGATAACTATGGCTACACCTTC

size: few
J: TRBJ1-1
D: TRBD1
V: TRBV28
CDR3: CASTLPGGGRRAFF
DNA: TGTGCCAGCACCCTACCAGGGGGCGGGAGGCGCGCTTTCTTT

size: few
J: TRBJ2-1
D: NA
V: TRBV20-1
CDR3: CSARVAGSSSYNEQFF
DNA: TGCAGTGCTAGGGTGGCAGGATCGAGCTCCTACAATGAGCAGTTCTTC